These 2 T cell receptor beta chains share one sample of origin, sequenced in a study of T cell responses to AZD1222 COVID-19 vaccine. Data came from immunoSEQ multiplex PCR; TCRdb stores just in-frame clones and leaves some out. Of approximately 120,000 clones in the sample, approximately 90% were seen once. The sequenced sample was peripheral blood, obtained on day 0 of MenACWY control vaccination. These receptors all stem from an adult in good health.

This clone has a handful of counts. V usage is TRBV2 and J usage is TRBJ2-7, with 9 bases lining up with TRBD1. J was trimmed by 6 bases and V by 5 bases; bases with no gene match: 14. Germline lookup yields CDR1 SNHLY and CDR2 FYNNEI. There are 16 residues in the CDR3. The CDR3 loop reads CASSPLGTGSRGEQYF. The CDR3 nucleotides are TGTGCCAGCAGTCCCCTGGGGACAGGGAGTAGAGGCGAGCAGTACTTC.

The chain links TRBV27 to TRBJ2-2; weak D call: TRBD1 (5 bases). Germline CDR1 is MNHEY and CDR2 is SMNVEV (reference sequence). There are 10 residues in the CDR3. The CDR3 loop is CSQGAGELFF. CDR3 sequence (DNA): TGTTCCCAGGGCGCCGGGGAGCTGTTTTTT.